The 5 T cell receptor beta chains listed next were all sequenced from one sample in a study of Ad26.COV2.S vaccination and SARS-CoV-2 variants. Repertoires were generated with immunoSEQ multiplex PCR, while TCRdb's copy carries only in-frame clones and drops some. In the table there are approximately 450,000 clones, about nine tenths of which are singletons. Treatment noted: roughly 19 received Ad26.COV2.S at low or high dose, single or two shots; a few received placebo; per-sample allocation not given. Sampling was done on day 63 after the first vaccine or placebo injection. Sample: peripheral blood, taken in a trial of Ad26.COV2.S vaccine versus placebo. The receptors shown here come from a person aged 18-60 years who received the Ad26.COV2.S COVID-19 vaccine or a placebo.

This sequence joins TRBV14 and TRBJ2-7, with D tentatively TRBD1 (5 bases). Germline V CDR1 and CDR2: SGHDN, FVKESK. The CDR3 covers 15 residues. Trimming removed 1 base at V and 2 bases at J, with 12 bases between. The CDR3 loop reads CASSQGREDPYEQYF. The CDR3 coding sequence is TGTGCCAGCAGCCAAGGCAGGGAAGATCCCTACGAGCAGTACTTC.

The chain has TRBV28 and TRBJ2-7, with a tentative D call TRBD2 (5 bases). The germline CDR1 and CDR2 sequences are MDHEN and SYDVKM. The length of the CDR3 is 15 residues. Trimming stripped 5 bases from V and 2 bases from J, with 16 bases between. The CDR3 nucleotides are TGTGCCAGCAGTCTCCACGGACTGGGCGCCTACGAGCAGTACTTC. Its translation: CASSLHGLGAYEQYF.

CDR3 sequence: CSASKLAGDPYEQYF. The CDR3 nucleotides are TGCAGTGCTAGTAAACTAGCGGGAGATCCCTACGAGCAGTACTTC. The rearrangement uses TRBV20-1 and TRBJ2-7; 11 bases fit TRBD2. The CDR3 loop spans 15 amino acids. Germline CDR1 reads DFQATT; CDR2 reads SNEGSKA (reference sequence). After removal of 3 bases from V and 2 bases from J, the junction contained 6 bases not matched to a gene.

This chain connects TRBV6-6 to TRBJ2-7; D is uncertain. CDR3 length: 14 residues. Trimming removed 5 bases from V and 0 bases from J, with 11 bases in between. The germline V gene has CDR1 MNHNY and CDR2 SVGAGI (reference sequence). The chain's CDR3 is CASSVQELSYEQYF. The CDR3 coding sequence is TGTGCCAGCAGTGTCCAGGAACTCTCCTACGAGCAGTACTTC.

This chain connects TRBV18 to TRBJ2-1, with a possible D match to TRBD2 (6 bases). CDR3 size: 14 residues. From germline, CDR1 is KGHSH and CDR2 LQKENI. Trimming shortened V by 6 bases and J by 7 bases, and 16 bases separated the two germline ends. The CDR3 nucleotides are TGTGCCAGCTCCCTAGATAGGGGACTTAATGAGCAGTTCTTC. This sequence encodes CASSLDRGLNEQFF.